This T cell receptor beta chain was captured in a study of T cell responses to AZD1222 COVID-19 vaccine. The study's findings and limits: Repertoires were collected only later (after the peak T cell response had occurred).

Of note for this clone: The target antigen is unknown.

This CDR3 has 14 residues. Germline-derived CDR1 and CDR2 are MNHEY and SMNVEV (reference sequence). V was cut by 6 bases and J by 0 bases, with 6 bases left in between. Assay: immunoSEQ multiplex PCR; the TCRdb copy retains only in-frame clones and omits some. The sample has about 56,000 clones; over 75% are singletons. This chain uses TRBV27 with TRBJ2-6, with D tentatively TRBD1 (5 bases). Sequencing used peripheral blood, obtained on day 0 of AZD1222 vaccination. The receptor was derived from an adult in good health. The CDR3 sequence is CASRGLSGANVLTF. CDR3 nucleotide sequence: TGTGCCAGCAGGGGGCTCTCTGGGGCCAACGTCCTGACTTTC.